This T cell receptor beta chain was captured in a study of early stage breast cancer tumors. Study summary: Most of the 16 invasive tumors were ER+, PR+ and HER2-. Findings and caveats of the study: Functional markers like CD4, CD8 and FOXP3 were missed in bulk sequencing. Commonly generated sequences made up most enriched TCRB sequences shared between patients.

A note on this clone: Antigen: not known.

The CDR3 loop spans 16 amino acids. Germline V gene sequence: CDR1 KGHSH, CDR2 LQKENI. V dropped 2 bases and J dropped 6 bases, with 17 bases sitting between them. Method: immunoSEQ multiplex PCR; TCRdb's copy keeps in-frame clones and lacks some. The sample lists under 75,000 clones, over 60% seen once, with roughly 3.5% in the top ten. The sequencing sample was made of blood. The chain joins TRBV18 to TRBJ2-1; weak D call: TRBD2 (7 bases). The sequence was obtained from a person aged 25 to 40 with breast cancer. The CDR3 coding sequence is TGTGCCAGCTCACCAGCGGGGGCATCGGTGGGCAATGAGCAGTTCTTC. Amino acids: CASSPAGASVGNEQFF.